Given below is one TCR beta chain in context. As yet, its antigen is unknown. PCR employed 60 Vbeta and 13 Jbeta primers. The data were produced by immunoSEQ multiplex PCR, yet TCRdb's version contains in-frame clones alone and is incomplete. The table counts under 90,000 clones; 15% lies in the top ten. This sample was taken from a study of cytomegalovirus exposure and HLA in healthy donors. General study points: Among the most significant clusters, several appeared linked to common viral pathogens in a later analysis. TRBV6-2, TRBV6-3 and some other V segments were unresolvable in 87-base-pair reads. An analysis was carried out at a later point. It showed that HLA-associated TCR beta chains were more clonally expanded than equally common non-associated chains. In vitro, three CMV-associated chains proved specific for CMV antigens.

The CDR3 is 16 residues long. Germline values: CDR1 PRHDT, CDR2 FYEKMQ (reference sequence). Trimming left V 3 bases short and J 0 bases short, with 12 bases between. Sequenced material: PBMCs. This chain links TRBV13 with TRBJ2-4; D perhaps matches TRBD2 (5 bases). This TCR was recovered from a man in his fifties or sixties in good health and CMV-seropositive. The CDR3 here is CASSFRGHLAKNIQYF. In DNA, the CDR3 is TGTGCCAGCAGCTTCCGAGGGCACCTAGCCAAAAACATTCAGTACTTC.